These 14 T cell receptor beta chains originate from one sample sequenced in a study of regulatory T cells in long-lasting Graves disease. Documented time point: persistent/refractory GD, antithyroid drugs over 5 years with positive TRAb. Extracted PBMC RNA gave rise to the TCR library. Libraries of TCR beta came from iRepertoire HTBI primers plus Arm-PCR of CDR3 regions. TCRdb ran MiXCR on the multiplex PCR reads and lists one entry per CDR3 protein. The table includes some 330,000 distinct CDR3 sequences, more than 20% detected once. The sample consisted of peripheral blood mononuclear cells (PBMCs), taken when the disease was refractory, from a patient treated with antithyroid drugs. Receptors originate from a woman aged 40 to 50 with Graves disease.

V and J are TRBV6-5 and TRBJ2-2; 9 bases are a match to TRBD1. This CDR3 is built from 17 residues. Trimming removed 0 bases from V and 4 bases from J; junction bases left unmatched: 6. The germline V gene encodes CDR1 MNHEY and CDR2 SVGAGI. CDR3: CASSYSRTGVSTGELFF. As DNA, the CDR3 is TGTGCCAGCAGTTACTCTAGGACAGGGGTTTCCACCGGGGAGCTGTTTTTT.

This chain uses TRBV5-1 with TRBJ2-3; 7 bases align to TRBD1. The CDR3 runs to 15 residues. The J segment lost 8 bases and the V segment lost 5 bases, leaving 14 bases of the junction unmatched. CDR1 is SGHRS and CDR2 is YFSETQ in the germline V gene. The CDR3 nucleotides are TGCGCCAGCAGAGAAGCGGTACCCTCAGGGGGTACGCAGTATTTT. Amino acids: CASREAVPSGGTQYF.

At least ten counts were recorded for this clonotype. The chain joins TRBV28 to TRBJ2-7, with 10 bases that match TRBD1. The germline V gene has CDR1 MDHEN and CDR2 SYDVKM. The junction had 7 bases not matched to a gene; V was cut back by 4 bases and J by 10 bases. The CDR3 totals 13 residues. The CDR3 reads CASSSRMTGGQYF. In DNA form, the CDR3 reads TGTGCCAGCAGTTCAAGAATGACAGGGGGCCAGTACTTC.

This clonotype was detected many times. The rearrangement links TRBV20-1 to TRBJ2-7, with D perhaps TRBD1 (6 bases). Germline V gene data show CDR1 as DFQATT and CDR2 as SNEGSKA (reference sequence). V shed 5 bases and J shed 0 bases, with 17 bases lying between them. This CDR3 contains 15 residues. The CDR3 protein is CSALPQGRNSYEQYF. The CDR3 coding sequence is TGCAGTGCTCTCCCCCAGGGGCGTAACTCCTACGAGCAGTACTTC.

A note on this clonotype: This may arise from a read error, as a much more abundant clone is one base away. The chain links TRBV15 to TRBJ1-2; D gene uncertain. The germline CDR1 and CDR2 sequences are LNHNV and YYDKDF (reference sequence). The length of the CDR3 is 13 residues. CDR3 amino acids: CATSRSSDYGYAF. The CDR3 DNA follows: TGTGCCACCAGTCGCTCTTCCGACTATGGCTACGCCTTC.

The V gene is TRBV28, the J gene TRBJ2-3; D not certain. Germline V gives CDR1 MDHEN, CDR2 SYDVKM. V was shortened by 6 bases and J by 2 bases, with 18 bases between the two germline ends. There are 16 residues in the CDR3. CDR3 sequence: CASSSPAGPHTDTQYF. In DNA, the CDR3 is TGTGCCAGCAGCTCCCCTGCTGGGCCGCACACAGATACGCAGTATTTT.

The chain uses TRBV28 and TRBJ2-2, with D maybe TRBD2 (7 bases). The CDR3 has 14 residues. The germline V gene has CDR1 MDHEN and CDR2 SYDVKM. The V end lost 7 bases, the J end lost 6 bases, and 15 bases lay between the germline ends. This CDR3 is CASTMGGQAGELFF. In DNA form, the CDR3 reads TGTGCCAGCACCATGGGGGGGCAGGCCGGGGAGCTGTTTTTT.

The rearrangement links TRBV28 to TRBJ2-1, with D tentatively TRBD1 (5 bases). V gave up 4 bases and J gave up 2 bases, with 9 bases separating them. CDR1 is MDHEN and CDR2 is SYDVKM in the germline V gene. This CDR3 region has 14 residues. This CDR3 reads CASSSQGTYNEQFF. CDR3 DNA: TGTGCCAGCAGTTCCCAGGGCACCTACAATGAGCAGTTCTTC.

This CDR3 is CSAETGWVAKNIQYF. The CDR3 DNA is TGCAGTGCCGAAACGGGTTGGGTAGCCAAAAACATTCAGTACTTC. V gene TRBV20-1 combines with J gene TRBJ2-4, with D hard to call. The V gene's germline CDR1 is DFQATT and CDR2 SNEGSKA (reference sequence). V shed 6 bases and J shed 0 bases, with 15 bases lying between them. The CDR3 has 15 amino acids.

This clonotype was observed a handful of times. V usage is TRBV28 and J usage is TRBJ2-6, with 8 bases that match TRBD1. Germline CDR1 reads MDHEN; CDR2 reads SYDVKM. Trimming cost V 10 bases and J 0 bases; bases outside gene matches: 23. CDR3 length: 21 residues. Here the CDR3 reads CANSALLGTGTEYSGANVLTF. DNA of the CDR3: TGTGCCAACAGCGCCCTATTAGGGACAGGAACCGAATACTCTGGGGCCAACGTCCTGACTTTC.

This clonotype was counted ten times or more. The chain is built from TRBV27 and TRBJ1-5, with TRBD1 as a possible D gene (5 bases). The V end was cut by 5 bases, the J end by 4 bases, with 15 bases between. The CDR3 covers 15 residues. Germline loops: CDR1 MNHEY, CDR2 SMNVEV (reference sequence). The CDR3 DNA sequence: TGTGCCAGCAGTATGCGAGACGGGGGGAATCAGCCCCAGCATTTT. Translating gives CASSMRDGGNQPQHF.

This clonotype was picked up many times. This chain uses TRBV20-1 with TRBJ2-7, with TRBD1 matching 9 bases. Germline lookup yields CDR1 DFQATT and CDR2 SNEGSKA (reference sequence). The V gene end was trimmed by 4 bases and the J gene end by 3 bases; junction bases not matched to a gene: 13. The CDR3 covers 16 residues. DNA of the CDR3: TGCAGTGCTACAACGACTCAGGGGACAGGGAACTACGAGCAGTACTTC. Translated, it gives CSATTTQGTGNYEQYF.

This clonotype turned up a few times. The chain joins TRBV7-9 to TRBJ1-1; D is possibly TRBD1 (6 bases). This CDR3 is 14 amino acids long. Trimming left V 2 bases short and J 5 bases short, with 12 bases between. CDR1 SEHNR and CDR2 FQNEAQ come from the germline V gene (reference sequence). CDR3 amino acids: CASSLYTGTTEAFF. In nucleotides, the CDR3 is TGTGCCAGCAGCTTATATACAGGGACTACTGAAGCTTTCTTT. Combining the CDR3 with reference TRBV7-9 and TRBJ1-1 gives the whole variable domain DTGVSQNPRHKITKRGQNVTFRCDPISEHNRLYWYRQTLGQGPEFLTYFQNEAQLEKSRLLSDRFSAERPKGSFSTLEIQRTEQGDSAMYLCASSLYTGTTEAFFGQGTRLTVV.

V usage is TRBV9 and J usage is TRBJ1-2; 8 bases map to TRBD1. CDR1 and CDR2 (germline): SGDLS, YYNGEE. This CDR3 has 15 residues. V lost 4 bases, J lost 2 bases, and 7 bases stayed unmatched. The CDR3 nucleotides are TGTGCCAGCAGCTATGACAGGGGAAGGAACTATGGCTACACCTTC. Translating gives CASSYDRGRNYGYTF.